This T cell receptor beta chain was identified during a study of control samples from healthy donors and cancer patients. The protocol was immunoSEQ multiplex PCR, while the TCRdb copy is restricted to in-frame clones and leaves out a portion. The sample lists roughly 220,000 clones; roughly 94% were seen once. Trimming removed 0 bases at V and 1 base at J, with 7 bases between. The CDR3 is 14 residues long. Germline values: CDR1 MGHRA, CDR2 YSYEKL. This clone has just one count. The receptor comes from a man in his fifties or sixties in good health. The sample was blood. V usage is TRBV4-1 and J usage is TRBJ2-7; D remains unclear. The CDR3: CASSQEPRSYEQYF. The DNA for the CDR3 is TGCGCCAGCAGCCAAGAACCGAGATCCTACGAGCAGTACTTC.